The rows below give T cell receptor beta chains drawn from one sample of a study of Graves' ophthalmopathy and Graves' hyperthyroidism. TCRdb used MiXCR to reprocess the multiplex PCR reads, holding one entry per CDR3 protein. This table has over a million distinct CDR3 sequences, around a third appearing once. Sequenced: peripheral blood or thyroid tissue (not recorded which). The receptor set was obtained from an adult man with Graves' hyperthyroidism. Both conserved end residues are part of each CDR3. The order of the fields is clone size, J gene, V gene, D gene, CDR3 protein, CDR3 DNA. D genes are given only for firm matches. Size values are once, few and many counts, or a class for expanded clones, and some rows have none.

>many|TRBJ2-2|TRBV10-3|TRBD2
CAISRPEAGVDTGELFF
TGTGCCATCAGTAGACCGGAGGCGGGAGTAGACACCGGGGAGCTGTTTTTT
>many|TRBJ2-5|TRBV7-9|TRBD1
CASSRKGTGGVEETQYF
TGTGCCAGCAGCCGCAAGGGGACAGGGGGGGTAGAGGAGACCCAGTACTTC
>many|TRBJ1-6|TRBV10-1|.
CASSSSSASPLHF
TGCGCCAGCAGTTCTTCATCGGCTTCACCCCTCCACTTT
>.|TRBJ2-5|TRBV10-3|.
CASSYGDGETQYF
TGTGCCAGCAGTTACGGGGATGGGGAGACCCAGTACTTC
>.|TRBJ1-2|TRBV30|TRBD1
CAWSAGTGDGYTF
TGTGCCTGGAGTGCGGGGACAGGGGATGGCTACACCTTC
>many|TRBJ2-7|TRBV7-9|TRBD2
CASSKEGLKSYEQYF
TGTGCCAGCAGCAAAGAGGGACTAAAATCCTACGAGCAGTACTTC
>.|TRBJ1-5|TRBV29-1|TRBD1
CSVQVGTGHQPQHF
TGCAGCGTCCAGGTGGGGACAGGGCATCAGCCCCAGCATTTT
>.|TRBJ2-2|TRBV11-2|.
CASSLGAGGELFF
TGTGCCAGCAGCCTGGGGGCCGGCGGGGAGCTGTTTTTT
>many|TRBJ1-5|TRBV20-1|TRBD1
CSARDPGQGSQPQHF
TGCAGTGCTAGAGATCCGGGACAGGGCAGTCAGCCCCAGCATTTT
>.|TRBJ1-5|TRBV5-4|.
CASSFEPHQPQHF
TGTGCCAGCAGCTTCGAGCCCCATCAGCCCCAGCATTTT
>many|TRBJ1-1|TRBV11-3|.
CASSLDWRHSTEAFF
TGTGCCAGCAGCTTAGATTGGAGACATTCCACTGAAGCTTTCTTT
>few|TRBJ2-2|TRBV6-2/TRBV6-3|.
CASSYTVELFF
TGTGCCAGCAGTTACACTGTGGAGCTGTTTTTT
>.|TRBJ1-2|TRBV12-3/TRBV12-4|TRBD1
CASSWTGGLQTNYGYTF
TGTGCCAGCAGTTGGACAGGGGGCCTCCAAACTAACTATGGCTACACCTTC
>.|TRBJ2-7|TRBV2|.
CASKRSGGVGAEQYF
TGTGCCAGCAAAAGGTCTGGAGGGGTGGGTGCCGAGCAGTACTTC
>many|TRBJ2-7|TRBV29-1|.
CSVEEVDEQYF
TGCAGCGTTGAAGAGGTGGACGAGCAGTACTTC
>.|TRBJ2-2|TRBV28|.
CASMTSGELFF
TGTGCCAGCATGACTAGCGGGGAGCTGTTTTTT
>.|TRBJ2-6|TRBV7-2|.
CASSLGGGVLGSGANVLTF
TGTGCCAGCAGCCTTGGGGGCGGGGTCCTAGGAAGTGGGGCCAACGTCCTGACTTTC
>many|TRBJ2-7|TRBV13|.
CASSSATGSYEQYF
TGTGCCAGCAGCTCGGCGACAGGTTCCTACGAGCAGTACTTC
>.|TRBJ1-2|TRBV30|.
CAWSVLEANYGYTF
TGTGCCTGGAGTGTACTTGAAGCTAACTATGGCTACACCTTC
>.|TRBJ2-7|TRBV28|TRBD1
CASNGQGFNEQYF
TGTGCCAGCAATGGACAGGGTTTCAACGAGCAGTACTTC
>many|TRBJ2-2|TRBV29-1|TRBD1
CSVERRDRPTTGELFF
TGCAGCGTTGAAAGGAGGGACAGGCCGACGACCGGGGAGCTGTTTTTT
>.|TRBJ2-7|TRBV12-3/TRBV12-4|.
CASSSTLGTQSSYEQYF
TGTGCCAGCAGCTCAACCTTGGGGACGCAAAGCTCCTACGAGCAGTACTTC
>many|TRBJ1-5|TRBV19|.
CASSPTVGGGNQPQHF
TGTGCCAGTAGTCCTACCGTGGGGGGCGGCAATCAGCCCCAGCATTTT
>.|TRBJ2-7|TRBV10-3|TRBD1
CAVSPGQGSHEQYF
TGTGCCGTCAGCCCGGGACAGGGGTCCCACGAGCAGTACTTC
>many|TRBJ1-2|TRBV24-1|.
CATSDSGVGGYTF
TGTGCCACCAGTGATTCAGGGGTAGGTGGCTACACCTTC
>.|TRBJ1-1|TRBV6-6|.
CASNIHRDHAFF
TGTGCCAGCAACATTCACCGGGACCATGCTTTCTTT
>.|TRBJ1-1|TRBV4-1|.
CASSQVTGGGLTEAFF
TGCGCCAGCAGCCAAGTTACCGGGGGGGGATTAACTGAAGCTTTCTTT
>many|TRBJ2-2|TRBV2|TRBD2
CASSDARGGPGELFF
TGTGCCAGCAGTGATGCGCGGGGGGGCCCCGGGGAGCTGTTTTTT
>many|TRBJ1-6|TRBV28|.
CASSSQGPGESPLHF
TGTGCCAGCAGTTCTCAGGGCCCAGGAGAATCACCCCTCCACTTT
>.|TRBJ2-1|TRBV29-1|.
CSAKSSYNEQFF
TGCAGCGCAAAAAGCTCCTACAATGAGCAGTTCTTC
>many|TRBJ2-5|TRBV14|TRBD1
CASSRGDRGTETQYF
TGTGCCAGCAGCCGCGGGGACAGGGGAACGGAGACCCAGTACTTC
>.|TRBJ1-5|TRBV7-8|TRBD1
CASRDGQGVNQPQHF
TGTGCCAGCAGGGACGGACAGGGTGTCAATCAGCCCCAGCATTTT